This T cell receptor (beta chain) was retrieved from a study of cytomegalovirus exposure and HLA in healthy donors. V gave up 6 bases and J gave up 1 base, with 7 bases separating them. This CDR3 has 12 residues. Looked up from germline, CDR1 is SGHDN and CDR2 is FVKESK. Primers for the PCR totalled 60 Vbeta and 13 Jbeta. Assay: immunoSEQ multiplex PCR; the TCRdb copy retains only in-frame clones and omits some. Its table lists some 76,000 clones. The receptor was isolated from a man between 40 and 49 years old in good health and CMV-seronegative. The gene calls are TRBV14 and TRBJ2-7, with D perhaps matching TRBD1 (6 bases). Material for sequencing was PBMCs. As DNA, the CDR3 is TGTGCCAGCAGACAGGGATCCTACGAGCAGTACTTC. Amino acids: CASRQGSYEQYF. The full variable domain, in which reference TRBV14 and TRBJ2-7 provide the parts outside the CDR3, is EAGVTQFPSHSVIEKGQTVTLRCDPISGHDNLYWYRRVMGKEIKFLLHFVKESKQDESGMPNNRFLAERTGGTYSTLKVQPAELEDSGVYFCASRQGSYEQYFGPGTRLTVT.